The T cell receptor (beta chain) described here comes from a study of beta chain features in type 1 diabetes. Whole-study results and caveats: Shortening that was moderate but significant affected the TCRB CDR3s of Type 1 diabetes patients in all four CD4+ subsets.

The germline V gene has CDR1 SGDLS and CDR2 YYNGEE. CDR3 length: 15 residues. Trimming shortened V by 4 bases and J by 7 bases, and 20 bases separated the two germline ends. This clone was seen only a few times. Its cognate antigen is unknown. The entirety of the isolated RNA underwent reverse transcription, so expressed TCRB transcripts were sequenced. TCRdb keeps only in-frame clones here, not all; method: immunoSEQ multiplex PCR. This table holds more than 300,000 clones, around 10% found once. The V and J genes are TRBV9 and TRBJ1-2; D unclear. This sequence was found in a man aged 30 to 39 with type 1 diabetes. The sample consisted of central memory CD4+ T cells from blood. CDR3 DNA sequence: TGTGCCAGCAGCCCCCCCGGGAGCCACCTCGTTGGCTACACCTTC. Protein: CASSPPGSHLVGYTF.